The clone carrying this TCR beta chain came up a few times. Its specificity is not known. The data were taken from a study of T-cell reconstitution after alpha-beta-depleted transplantation in children. Study-level findings and limits: About two months after transplant, alpha-beta T cells reportedly came from several hundred expanded graft clones.

From germline, CDR1 is LGHNA and CDR2 YSLEER. V lost 3 bases to trimming and J lost 3 bases; unmatched junction nucleotides: 4. The CDR3 sequence is 14 residues long. As it was prepared, the TCRbeta library received unique molecular identifiers. TCRdb reprocessed the PCR reads via MiXCR and lists one record per CDR3 protein. The sample records roughly 500,000 distinct CDR3 sequences, 10% being singletons. The chain couples TRBV4-3 to TRBJ1-1, with 7 bases lining up with TRBD1. Sequences were derived from PBMCs, sampled before TCRalphabeta/CD19-depleted stem cell transplant. This receptor was taken from a child aged 2 to 10 with inherited bone marrow failure, due to receive a stem cell transplant. CDR3 in DNA: TGCGCCAGCAGCCAGGAACAGGGGTACACTGAAGCTTTCTTT. Encoded protein: CASSQEQGYTEAFF.